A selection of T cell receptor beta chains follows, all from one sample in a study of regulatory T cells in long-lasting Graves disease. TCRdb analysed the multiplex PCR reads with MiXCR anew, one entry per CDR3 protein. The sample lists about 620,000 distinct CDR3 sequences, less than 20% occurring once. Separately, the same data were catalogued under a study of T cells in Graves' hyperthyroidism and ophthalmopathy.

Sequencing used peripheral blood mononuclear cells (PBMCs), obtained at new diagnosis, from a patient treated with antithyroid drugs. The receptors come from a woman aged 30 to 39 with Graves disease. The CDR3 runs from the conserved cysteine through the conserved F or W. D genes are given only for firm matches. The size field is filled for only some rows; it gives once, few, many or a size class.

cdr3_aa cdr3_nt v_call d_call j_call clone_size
CSARAGAVGQPQHF TGCAGTGCTAGAGCCGGGGCAGTGGGTCAGCCCCAGCATTTT TRBV20-1 - TRBJ1-5 many
CSVPSGPANEQFF TGCAGCGTTCCTTCGGGACCAGCCAATGAGCAGTTCTTC TRBV29-1 - TRBJ2-1 few
CASSLLAWDLSHEQYF TGTGCCAGCAGCCTCCTGGCGTGGGATCTTTCCCACGAGCAGTACTTC TRBV27 - TRBJ2-7 few
CASSSEGTATNEKLFF TGCGCCAGCAGCTCAGAGGGGACAGCAACTAATGAAAAACTGTTTTTT TRBV5-1 TRBD1 TRBJ1-4 few
CASGLAGKETQYF TGCGCCAGCGGTCTAGCGGGGAAAGAGACCCAGTACTTC TRBV10-2 TRBD2 TRBJ2-5 few
CSASKGGGYEQYF TGCAGCGCATCGAAAGGGGGGGGGTACGAGCAGTACTTC TRBV29-1 - TRBJ2-7 few
CSATGLAGVTEQYF TGCAGTGCAACGGGACTAGCGGGAGTAACCGAGCAGTACTTC TRBV20-1 TRBD2 TRBJ2-7 -
CASDAGGAGYGYTF TGTGCCAGCGATGCAGGGGGCGCGGGCTATGGCTACACCTTC TRBV2 TRBD1 TRBJ1-2 many
CASSQGDPRYGYTF TGTGCCAGCAGCCAAGGAGATCCCCGCTATGGCTACACCTTC TRBV3-1 - TRBJ1-2 -
CASKGRQPYNEQFF TGTGCCAGCAAGGGGCGACAGCCCTACAATGAGCAGTTCTTC TRBV28 - TRBJ2-1 many
CSARYSTVDNEQFF TGCAGTGCTAGATATAGTACGGTCGACAATGAGCAGTTCTTC TRBV20-1 - TRBJ2-1 many
CSVISSNYGYTF TGCAGTGTAATATCTTCTAACTATGGCTACACCTTC TRBV29-1 - TRBJ1-2 many
CASTWTGMVETQYF TGTGCCAGCACCTGGACAGGGATGGTAGAGACCCAGTACTTC TRBV7-2 TRBD1 TRBJ2-5 many
CASSPGGSKLYNEQFF TGTGCCAGCAGCCCCGGTGGGAGCAAGCTTTACAATGAGCAGTTCTTC TRBV7-2 - TRBJ2-1 many
CASSGQGAKGAFF TGTGCCAGCTCCGGCCAAGGGGCTAAGGGAGCTTTCTTT TRBV18 - TRBJ1-1 -
CASSMRDRRDYGYTF TGTGCCAGCAGCATGCGGGACAGGCGCGACTATGGCTACACCTTC TRBV3-1 TRBD1 TRBJ1-2 many
CASSQPGRLHGYTF TGTGCCAGCAGCCAACCCGGGAGACTACATGGCTACACCTTC TRBV3-1 - TRBJ1-2 -
CASTVPATGSYEQYF TGTGCCAGCACCGTTCCAGCGACAGGGAGCTACGAGCAGTACTTC TRBV6-1 TRBD1 TRBJ2-7 many
CASTSLGERNEQFF TGTGCCAGTACCTCACTAGGGGAGAGGAATGAGCAGTTCTTC TRBV19 - TRBJ2-1 -
CTSSERVFGIEAFF TGTACTAGCAGTGAAAGGGTTTTCGGAATCGAAGCTTTCTTT TRBV2 - TRBJ1-1 once
CASLDSGSYEQYF TGTGCCAGCCTCGACTCGGGGTCCTACGAGCAGTACTTC TRBV7-3 - TRBJ2-7 few
CASTSAGLYTDTQYF TGTGCCAGCACCAGTGCGGGACTCTACACAGATACGCAGTATTTT TRBV28 - TRBJ2-3 many
CASTLGHSYEQYF TGTGCCAGCACTCTCGGACACTCCTACGAGCAGTACTTC TRBV28 - TRBJ2-7 many
CASSFQKETQYF TGTGCCAGCAGCTTTCAGAAAGAGACCCAGTACTTC TRBV7-8 - TRBJ2-5 -
CAGSESPTRSDTQYF TGTGCCGGCAGTGAATCACCGACACGATCGGATACGCAGTATTTT TRBV6-1 - TRBJ2-3 -
CATSGPNIYEQYF TGTGCCACCAGTGGCCCTAACATCTACGAGCAGTACTTC TRBV24-1 - TRBJ2-7 few
CSACDRLANTEAFF TGCAGTGCCTGTGACAGGTTGGCGAACACTGAAGCTTTCTTT TRBV20-1 - TRBJ1-1 many
CATLPGQGGAFF TGTGCCACCCTGCCGGGACAGGGGGGAGCTTTCTTT TRBV2 TRBD1 TRBJ1-1 many
CASSFQGTDTQYF TGTGCCAGCAGCTTCCAGGGGACAGATACGCAGTATTTT TRBV7-2 - TRBJ2-3 many
CAWSSTKGARGNTEAFF TGTGCCTGGAGTTCGACCAAGGGCGCGCGGGGGAACACTGAAGCTTTCTTT TRBV30 - TRBJ1-1 -
CASSPLPLSTDTQYF TGCGCCAGCAGCCCCCTACCCTTAAGCACAGATACGCAGTATTTT TRBV5-1 - TRBJ2-3 -
CASSVDRASGNTIYF TGTGCCAGCAGCGTCGACAGGGCTTCTGGAAACACCATATATTTT TRBV7-2 TRBD1 TRBJ1-3 -
CASTGLGGRASDEQFF TGTGCCAGCACCGGACTAGGCGGGAGGGCCTCGGATGAGCAGTTCTTC TRBV9 TRBD2 TRBJ2-1 -
CSARVSGRLHEQYF TGCAGTGCTAGAGTTAGCGGGAGGCTTCACGAGCAGTACTTC TRBV20-1 TRBD2 TRBJ2-7 few
CASSTKTGGQETQYF TGTGCCAGCAGTACCAAAACAGGGGGCCAAGAGACCCAGTACTTC TRBV28 TRBD1 TRBJ2-5 many
CASSLSRTGVIVHEQYF TGTGCCAGCAGTCTAAGCCGGACGGGAGTAATTGTCCACGAGCAGTACTTC TRBV27 - TRBJ2-7 few
CASSLGGTGFQPQHF TGTGCCAGCAGTTTGGGCGGGACAGGGTTCCAGCCCCAGCATTTT TRBV12-3/TRBV12-4 TRBD1 TRBJ1-5 few
CASTDRGANVLTF TGTGCCAGTACGGACAGAGGGGCCAACGTCCTGACTTTC TRBV19 - TRBJ2-6 -
CASSQVPSPRYEQFF TGTGCCAGCAGCCAAGTCCCTAGCCCCCGGTATGAGCAGTTCTTC TRBV3-1 - TRBJ2-1 -
CASSHQGTNGREQFF TGTGCCAGCAGTCATCAGGGGACTAACGGGAGAGAGCAGTTCTTC TRBV28 - TRBJ2-1 -
CSASMGSGVGLYNEQFF TGCAGTGCTAGTATGGGTAGCGGAGTCGGGCTTTACAATGAGCAGTTCTTC TRBV20-1 - TRBJ2-1 few
CASTTGDGAGELFF TGTGCCAGCACAACTGGAGACGGGGCCGGGGAGCTGTTTTTT TRBV2 - TRBJ2-2 many
CASSVIRGELFF TGTGCCAGCAGCGTTATACGGGGGGAGCTGTTTTTT TRBV9 - TRBJ2-2 few
CAFLSQEAWTEAFF TGTGCCTTCCTAAGCCAGGAGGCTTGGACTGAAGCTTTCTTT TRBV30 - TRBJ1-1 few
CASSVGIGGGETQYF TGTGCCAGCAGCGTAGGTATAGGGGGCGGAGAGACCCAGTACTTC TRBV9 TRBD1 TRBJ2-5 few
CASSRLAGEREQFF TGTGCCAGTAGTAGGCTAGCGGGAGAGCGTGAGCAGTTCTTC TRBV19 TRBD2 TRBJ2-1 -
CSAREAGPRELFF TGCAGTGCTAGGGAGGCAGGCCCAAGGGAACTGTTTTTT TRBV20-1 - TRBJ1-4 many
CSATGGANYGYTF TGCAGTGCAACAGGGGGTGCTAACTATGGCTACACCTTC TRBV20-1 TRBD1 TRBJ1-2 many
CASSYTAAELRAGDSGELFF TGTGCCAGCAGCTACACTGCGGCGGAGTTGCGAGCGGGAGATTCCGGGGAGCTGTTTTTT TRBV7-9 TRBD2 TRBJ2-2 -
CASSQALLPHWQYF TGTGCCAGCAGCCAGGCTCTCCTCCCTCACTGGCAGTACTTC TRBV3-1 - TRBJ2-7 many
CSASPGPEAFF TGCAGTGCTTCACCGGGTCCTGAAGCTTTCTTT TRBV20-1 - TRBJ1-1 many
CASSPMLGYTEAFF TGTGCCAGCTCACCTATGTTGGGGTACACTGAAGCTTTCTTT TRBV18 - TRBJ1-1 few
CASSYGLTGNTGELFF TGTGCCAGCAGTTACGGGTTGACTGGGAACACCGGGGAGCTGTTTTTT TRBV6-2/TRBV6-3 - TRBJ2-2 few
CASNAESLVVNEQYF TGTGCCAGCAACGCAGAGAGCTTGGTGGTGAACGAGCAGTACTTC TRBV2 - TRBJ2-7 many
CASSPAVLWEQYF TGTGCCAGCTCACCAGCGGTGTTGTGGGAGCAGTACTTC TRBV18 - TRBJ2-7 -
CASSLVVQLPTDTQYF TGTGCCAGCAGCTTGGTAGTTCAGCTACCCACAGATACGCAGTATTTT TRBV5-5 - TRBJ2-3 -
CASSVYEGSEAFF TGTGCCAGCAGCGTCTATGAGGGGTCGGAAGCTTTCTTT TRBV7-2 - TRBJ1-1 few
CASRRWATNEKLFF TGTGCCAGCAGACGGTGGGCAACTAATGAAAAACTGTTTTTT TRBV6-1 - TRBJ1-4 -
CASGSSEGYGYTF TGCGCCAGCGGGTCGAGTGAAGGCTATGGCTACACCTTC TRBV5-1 - TRBJ1-2 -